This T cell receptor (beta chain) was found in a study of T-cell memory formation after mild COVID-19. Germline lookup yields CDR1 SNHLY and CDR2 FYNNEI. The CDR3 has 18 residues. V lost 6 bases, J lost 5 bases, and 25 bases lay in between. TCRdb re-analysed the 5' RACE reads in MiXCR, keeping a single row per CDR3 protein. The sample lists almost 550,000 distinct CDR3 sequences, 20% occurring once. The TCR sequence derives from an adult woman who had mild COVID-19 (a few samples of this study predate the infection). Cell type and time point are not known. J is TRBJ2-2 and V is TRBV2; tentatively, D is TRBD2 (7 bases). Sequencing was carried out using PBMCs or a T cell subset sorted from them (not recorded which). The CDR3 loop is CASRTPRAGAVSTGELFF. CDR3 nucleotide sequence: TGTGCCAGCAGAACCCCTAGGGCGGGGGCTGTTAGTACCGGGGAGCTGTTTTTT.